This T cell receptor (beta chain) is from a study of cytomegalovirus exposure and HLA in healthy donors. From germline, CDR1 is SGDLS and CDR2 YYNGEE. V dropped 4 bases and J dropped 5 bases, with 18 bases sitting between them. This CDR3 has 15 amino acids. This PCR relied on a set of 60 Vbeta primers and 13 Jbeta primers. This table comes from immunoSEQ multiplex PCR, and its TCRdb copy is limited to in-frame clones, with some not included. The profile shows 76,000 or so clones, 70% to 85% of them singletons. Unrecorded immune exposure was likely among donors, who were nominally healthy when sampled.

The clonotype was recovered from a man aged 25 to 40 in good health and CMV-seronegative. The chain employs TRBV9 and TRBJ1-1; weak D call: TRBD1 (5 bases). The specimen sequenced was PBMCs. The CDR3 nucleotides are TGTGCCAGCAGCCCCGGAAGGGCAGGGAGGACTGAAGCTTTCTTT. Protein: CASSPGRAGRTEAFF. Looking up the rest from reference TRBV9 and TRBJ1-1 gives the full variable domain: DSGVTQTPKHLITATGQRVTLRCSPRSGDLSVYWYQQSLDQGLQFLIQYYNGEERAKGNILERFSAQQFPDLHSELNLSSLELGDSALYFCASSPGRAGRTEAFFGQGTRLTVV.